This entry lists 3 T cell receptor beta chains sequenced from one sample in a study of OX40 agonist ivuxolimab in advanced cancers. Clones were read by immunoSEQ multiplex PCR, and TCRdb kept only the in-frame ones, dropping some. The top ten hold 1.1% of the sample, which has roughly 76,000 clones, 80% to 90% seen once. The sequencing used CD4+ or CD8+ T cells sorted from blood, collected in a trial of the OX40 agonist ivuxolimab. These receptors were obtained from an adult with an advanced solid tumor such as melanoma, head and neck, liver or kidney cancer.

The J gene is TRBJ2-1, the V gene TRBV18, with 7 bases identical to TRBD1. Germline CDR1 and CDR2: KGHSH and LQKENI. There are 12 residues in the CDR3. Trimming removed 6 bases from V and 10 bases from J; junction bases left unmatched: 6. CDR3 coding DNA: TGTGCCAGCTCTCTCAGACAGGGAGAGCAGTTCTTC. Amino acid sequence: CASSLRQGEQFF.

The gene calls are TRBV6-6 and TRBJ2-7, with D tentatively TRBD1 (5 bases). With 5 bases removed from V and 3 bases from J, the gap between germline ends came to 8 bases. The V gene's germline CDR1 is MNHNY and CDR2 SVGAGI (reference sequence). The CDR3 totals 12 residues. The CDR3 DNA follows: TGTGCCAGCAGTCAGGGTCGCTACGAGCAGTACTTC. It codes for CASSQGRYEQYF.

This chain links TRBV7-2 with TRBJ2-2; the D is unclear. Deletions cut 8 bases from V and 3 bases from J, with 4 bases between. The CDR3 has 11 amino acids. CDR1 SGHTA and CDR2 FQGNSA come from the germline V gene. CDR3 nucleotides: TGTGCCAGCCGTTACACCGGGGAGCTGTTTTTT. Its protein product is CASRYTGELFF.